This T cell receptor beta chain was recorded in a study of a mutant IDH1 vaccine in newly diagnosed glioma. Overall study context: Among treated patients, around 62% were male and approximately 40% female, and mean age was about 40 years. Most had both radiotherapy and temozolomide beforehand; others had only one.

Time point here: baseline, week 1 (first vaccination visit). The sample's treatment: pre-vaccination baseline after standard-of-care therapy. As for this clone: No antigen is known for it.

The CDR3 length is 13 residues. Germline-derived CDR1 and CDR2 are SQVTM and ANQGSEA. The V gene end was trimmed by 1 base and the J gene end by 3 bases; junction bases not matched to a gene: 2. General study points: Variations in leading peripheral T cell clonotypes appeared to have no connection with pseudoprogression.

Clones were read by immunoSEQ multiplex PCR, and TCRdb kept only the in-frame ones, dropping some. The data show about 38,000 clones, roughly 92% seen once. The chain carries TRBV29-1 and TRBJ1-2; 7 bases match TRBD1. The sequence derives from a man aged 18 to 29 with glioma. This specimen was PBMCs, taken from a glioma patient treated with radiotherapy, temozolomide or both. CDR3 protein: CSVEAQGYYGYTF. As DNA, the CDR3 is TGCAGCGTTGAAGCACAGGGGTACTATGGCTACACCTTC.